Listed here are 20 T cell receptor beta chains from one sample, sequenced in a study of blood T cell repertoires in COVID-19. The data were produced by immunoSEQ multiplex PCR, yet TCRdb's version contains in-frame clones alone and is incomplete. The sample lists 400,000 to 450,000 clones, approximately 89% occurring once. Sequenced material: peripheral blood. All receptors derive from a woman aged 45 to 65 with COVID-19, enrolled during active disease.

The chain combines TRBV19 with TRBJ2-7; D is unresolved. The germline V gene has CDR1 LNHDA and CDR2 SQIVND (reference sequence). Trimming took 6 bases from V and 1 from J, leaving 13 bases between them. The CDR3 loop spans 14 amino acids. The DNA for the CDR3 is TGTGCCAGTAGCACAACCCCCTCTTCCTACGAGCAGTACTTC. Its protein is CASSTTPSSYEQYF. Complete variable domain (other parts from reference TRBV19 and TRBJ2-7): DGGITQSPKYLFRKEGQNVTLSCEQNLNHDAMYWYRQDPGQGLRLIYYSQIVNDFQKGDIAEGYSVSREKKESFPLTVTSAQKNPTAFYLCASSTTPSSYEQYFGPGTRLTVT.

The chain joins TRBV4-2 to TRBJ2-5, with TRBD2 identical over 7 bases. J lost 4 bases, V lost 6 bases, and 14 bases had no gene match. Germline V gives CDR1 LGHNA, CDR2 YNFKEQ. This CDR3 spans 16 amino acids. The CDR3: CASSEGVGTGGETQYF. In nucleotides, the CDR3 is TGTGCCAGCAGTGAAGGGGTCGGAACGGGAGGAGAGACCCAGTACTTC.

The chain couples TRBV19 to TRBJ1-1; 7 nucleotides line up with TRBD1. Germline V gives CDR1 LNHDA, CDR2 SQIVND (reference sequence). The CDR3 has 12 residues. V shed 10 bases, J shed 1 base, and the junction held 3 bases outside the gene matches. CDR3: CATRDRNTEAFF. The CDR3 DNA reads as TGTGCCACTCGGGACAGGAACACTGAAGCTTTCTTT.

The rearrangement links TRBV6-6 to TRBJ1-6, with D possibly being TRBD1 (6 bases). The CDR3 is 18 residues long. CDR1 and CDR2 from the germline V gene are MNHNY and SVGAGI (reference sequence). V lost 7 bases and J lost 11, with 30 bases in between. CDR3 residues: CASTRSSGGGHGVTPLHF. The CDR3 nucleotides read TGTGCCAGCACTCGATCGAGCGGGGGGGGGCACGGTGTAACACCCCTCCACTTT.

The chain links TRBV19 to TRBJ1-2, with 9 bases identical to TRBD1. Germline trimming cut 3 bases from V and 6 bases from J; bases unmatched to any gene: 11. Germline CDR1 and CDR2: LNHDA and SQIVND (reference sequence). The CDR3 has 16 amino acids. DNA for the CDR3: TGTGCCAGTAGTATTCTTACGGGACAGGGAGGCAATGGCTACACCTTC. Its translation is CASSILTGQGGNGYTF.

The chain uses TRBV5-1 and TRBJ1-6, with D maybe TRBD1 (6 bases). The CDR3 is 14 amino acids. The germline V and J ends were trimmed by 2 bases and 7 bases, with 10 bases remaining between them. Germline CDR1 SGHRS, CDR2 YFSETQ. CDR3 in DNA: TGCGCCAGCAGCTTACAGGGCGAGAATTCACCCCTCCACTTT. As protein: CASSLQGENSPLHF. Based on the CDR3 plus reference TRBV5-1 and TRBJ1-6, the full variable domain is KAGVTQTPRYLIKTRGQQVTLSCSPISGHRSVSWYQQTPGQGLQFLFEYFSETQRNKGNFPGRFSGRQFSNSRSEMNVSTLELGDSALYLCASSLQGENSPLHFGNGTRLTVT.

The chain has TRBV12-1 and TRBJ1-1. TRBV12-1 is shown as a pseudogene. CDR3 length equals 13 residues. CDR3 region: CASRHRGRSEAFF. The CDR3 nucleotides are TGTGCCAGCAGGCACCGGGGTCGCTCTGAAGCTTTCTTT.

The chain has TRBV10-2 and TRBJ1-2; tentatively, D is TRBD1 (5 bases). The germline V gene has CDR1 WSHSY and CDR2 SAAADI. V gave up 0 bases and J gave up 7 bases, with 18 bases separating them. The CDR3 covers 16 residues. The DNA of the CDR3 is TGCGCCAGCAGTGAGTCGCGGGCAGGGAGGGTGAGTGGCTACACCTTC. Protein sequence: CASSESRAGRVSGYTF.

The rearrangement joins TRBV6-1 to TRBJ2-2; 9 bases align to TRBD2. The germline gives CDR1 MNHNS, CDR2 SASEGT. The CDR3 totals 20 residues. Trimming removed 2 bases from V and 0 bases from J; junction bases left unmatched: 13. The CDR3 DNA reads as TGTGCCAGCAGTGAAAGTCTGTGGAGCGGGGGGATCGCGAACACCGGGGAGCTGTTTTTT. The encoded protein is CASSESLWSGGIANTGELFF.

The chain links TRBV3-1 (or the pseudogene TRBV3-2) to TRBJ1-4, with TRBD1 as a possible D gene (5 bases). CDR1 LGHDT and CDR2 YNNKEL come from the germline V gene (reference sequence). This CDR3 comprises 13 residues. The V and J ends lost 4 bases and 8 bases respectively, with 11 bases between them. CDR3: CASSPGGIEKLFF. The DNA for the CDR3 is TGTGCCAGCAGCCCCGGGGGTATAGAAAAACTGTTTTTT.

This chain connects TRBV18 to TRBJ1-1, with D perhaps TRBD1 (5 bases). This CDR3 region has 15 residues. Trimming pared 0 bases from V and 6 bases from J, leaving 14 bases between. Germline V gives CDR1 KGHSH, CDR2 LQKENI. CDR3 sequence reads: CASSPPGGRGAEAFF. The CDR3 DNA is TGTGCCAGCTCACCACCGGGGGGGAGAGGCGCTGAAGCTTTCTTT.

The rearrangement joins TRBV30 to TRBJ2-1, with D perhaps matching TRBD1 (5 bases). Germline assignment: CDR1 GTSNPN and CDR2 SVGIG (reference sequence). The CDR3 contains 11 residues. Trimming removed 0 bases from V and 10 bases from J, with 7 bases in between. The chain's CDR3 is CAWSVQAEQFF. The CDR3 region has the DNA TGTGCCTGGAGTGTACAGGCGGAGCAGTTCTTC.

This chain joins TRBV7-9 and TRBJ1-4; D uncertain. V dropped 5 bases and J dropped 0 bases, with 13 bases sitting between them. Germline V gene data show CDR1 as SEHNR and CDR2 as FQNEAQ (reference sequence). This CDR3 is 16 amino acids long. The CDR3, as DNA: TGTGCCAGCAGCCCCGAGGGAGACGCAACTAATGAAAAACTGTTTTTT. Protein product: CASSPEGDATNEKLFF.

This clone was observed once. The V and J genes are TRBV3-1 (or the pseudogene TRBV3-2) and TRBJ1-3; 11 bases map to TRBD1. The germline gives CDR1 LGHDT, CDR2 YNNKEL (reference sequence). The CDR3 has 15 residues. J lost 8 bases, V lost 3 bases, and 6 bases had no gene match. The CDR3 DNA follows: TGTGCCAGCAGCCAGACCCGGACAGGGGGCGACACCATATATTTT. It is translated as CASSQTRTGGDTIYF.

There are a few counts of this clone. The J gene is TRBJ1-3, the V gene TRBV3-1 (or the pseudogene TRBV3-2); possibly TRBD1 for D (5 bases). V was clipped by 5 bases and J by 0 bases, with 8 bases between them. Germline lookup yields CDR1 LGHDT and CDR2 YNNKEL (reference sequence). CDR3 length: 14 amino acids. The CDR3, as DNA: TGTGCCAGCAGCTCGGGACTCTCTGGAAACACCATATATTTT. Its translation is CASSSGLSGNTIYF.

V is TRBV4-1 and J is TRBJ1-2; D not certain. Looked up from germline, CDR1 is MGHRA and CDR2 is YSYEKL. The V gene lost 4 bases and the J gene lost 6 bases, with 12 bases spanning the gap. CDR3 size: 13 residues. The DNA for the CDR3 is TGCGCCAGCAGCCTCCGTGCAAACAATGGCTACACCTTC. Its translation: CASSLRANNGYTF.

The V and J genes are TRBV11-2 and TRBJ1-3; D is possibly TRBD1 (5 bases). CDR3 size: 13 residues. V gave up 10 bases and J gave up 4 bases, with 14 bases separating them. Germline V gene lookup returns CDR1 SGHAT and CDR2 FQNNGV. CDR3 in DNA: TGTGCCACAACAAAGGGGTTGGGAAACACCATATATTTT. Its translation: CATTKGLGNTIYF.

This chain uses TRBV28 with TRBJ2-7, with a possible D match to TRBD1 (5 bases). Trimming shortened V by 1 base and J by 5 bases, and 9 bases separated the two germline ends. CDR1 is MDHEN and CDR2 is SYDVKM in the germline V gene. The CDR3 covers 13 residues. CDR3 in amino acids: CASSLSGFDEQYF. The CDR3 nucleotides read TGTGCCAGCAGTTTATCAGGGTTTGACGAGCAGTACTTC.

This clone was seen only once. The CDR3 here is CASSPDGQEGYGYTF. CDR3 bases: TGTGCCAGCAGCCCCGACGGACAGGAGGGCTATGGCTACACCTTC. This chain links TRBV7-8 with TRBJ1-2, with 7 bases identical to TRBD1. The CDR3 consists of 15 residues. V dropped 5 bases and J dropped 4; count of bases not matched to a gene: 10. Germline loops: CDR1 SGHVS, CDR2 FQNEAQ. The full variable domain, with the rest looked up from reference TRBV7-8 and TRBJ1-2, is GAGVSQSPRYKVAKRGQDVALRCDPISGHVSLFWYQQALGQGPEFLTYFQNEAQLDKSGLPSDRFFAERPEGSVSTLKIQRTQQEDSAVYLCASSPDGQEGYGYTFGSGTRLTVV.

The V gene is TRBV2, the J gene TRBJ2-7, with D possibly being TRBD1 (7 bases). Trimming pared 6 bases from V and 1 base from J, leaving 13 bases between. The CDR3 has 14 amino acids. Germline V gene data show CDR1 as SNHLY and CDR2 as FYNNEI. DNA of the CDR3: TGTGCCAGCAGCAGACAGGGAGGATCCTACGAGCAGTACTTC. Translation gives CASSRQGGSYEQYF. Using reference TRBV2 and TRBJ2-7 for the parts outside the CDR3, the full variable domain is EPEVTQTPSHQVTQMGQEVILRCVPISNHLYFYWYRQILGQKVEFLVSFYNNEISEKSEIFDDQFSVERPDGSNFTLKIRSTKLEDSAMYFCASSRQGGSYEQYFGPGTRLTVT.